This T cell receptor beta chain was captured in a study of blood T cells in healthy people across ages (dated by TCRdb to 2014 to 2015). Context from the whole study: In model experiments, template switching captured about one uniquely barcoded TCR beta cDNA molecule for every two T cells. Four age groups were formed from the donors: young (average roughly 15 years), middle-aged (roughly 38), aged (62) and long-lived (about 80). Age-related changes in TCR beta repertoire diversity were measured in the study by deep sequencing normalized with unique cDNA molecular identifiers. Using the same blood draw, the study looked at two additional independent replicas of 1 million unique cDNA reads for two donors, one aged 18 to 30 and the other aged 80 or older. To avoid experimental bias, donors of different ages were spread randomly across the sequencing lanes. The full study reports these points: Estimates of total diversity based on one million sequenced T cells were regarded as lower bounds and as underestimates. Observed TCR beta diversity correlated strongly with the percentage of naive T cells measured by flow cytometry. Compared with the aged group, the long-lived group had more naive CD4+ T cells, fewer expanded clones and increased TCR diversity, a pattern suggesting age selection. As age increased, observed TCR beta diversity per million T cells dropped in a roughly linear way, and a significant reduction was already evident by age around 41. The CMV infection status of donors was not known, potentially confounding age-related changes in expanded clonotypes. Because profiling used bulk unsorted PBMCs, naive and antigen-experienced compartments could not be compared conclusively.

Receptor libraries were prepared by 5' RACE. TCRdb records Illumina HiSeq 2500 as the sequencer. A second PCR of about 7 to 12 cycles was run with a J-beta primer mix and a sample-barcoded 5' primer. A unique molecular identifier was introduced onto each TCR beta cDNA molecule by a template-switch 5' adaptor carrying 12 random nucleotides. At least 3 million CDR3-containing paired-end reads were obtained from each sample. First-strand cDNA synthesis was performed from all RNA using the Mint cDNA synthesis kit, with priming by a TRBC-specific oligonucleotide. After uracil-DNA glycosylase treatment, a first 18-cycle PCR used universal primers M1SS and BC2_uni_R on all cDNA. On the study's bioinformatics: For normalization, 1 million high-quality reads, each with a distinct molecular identifier, were randomly selected from each sample. Reads with shared molecular identifiers were discarded instead of being binned into consensus sequences. MiTCR, set to a Q25 quality threshold and the strictest error-elimination algorithm, was used for CDR3 identification, clonotype clustering and error correction. A nonparametric unseen species model with Euler transformation was used to estimate a lower bound on total TCR beta diversity. TCRdb trimmed public reads at Q25 via fastp, called clones via MiXCR and kept in-frame beta chains. Entries that share a CDR3 protein sequence are merged under the most common genes and DNA. The V and J calls follow TCRdb's processing rather than the paper's. This sample gives 800,000 to 950,000 distinct CDR3 sequences in total; roughly 35% of them show up just once. The top ten clones comprise 10% to 15% of the sample.

V lost 4 bases and J lost 6 bases, and the count of bases not matched to a germline gene is 21. The cysteine opens and the phenylalanine closes a CDR3 of 19 amino acids. Here the CDR3 DNA is all that survives: 57 bases in frame from base 1. Based on the germline V gene, the CDR1 and CDR2 sequences are SGDLS and YYNGEE. This clonotype was seen many times. The clone's antigen remains unknown. Base qualities are missing; no much larger clone stands one base away. Donors were a few dozen systemically healthy Caucasian individuals from Russia aged 6 to 90 years. Around 10 milliliters of peripheral blood were collected from each donor into EDTA-treated Vacutainer tubes. Ficoll-Paque density-gradient centrifugation was used to isolate PBMCs, with at least 6.5 million per sample. Trizol reagent was used to extract total RNA from PBMCs, with at least 5 micrograms per sample. Naive CD45RAhigh/CD27high T cell percentages were measured by flow cytometry on a PBMC aliquot from every donor.

Recombination connected TRBV9 to TRBJ2-3; TRBD1 aligns with 9 central bases. The sequencing sample was made of blood. This receptor was taken from a man between 18 and 35 years old in good health. The DNA is as follows: TGTGCCAGCAGCTCACCAACCGGGACAGGGCTGACGGTCGCGGATACGCAGTATTTT. It translates as CASSSPTGTGLTVADTQYF. Joined to the reference TRBV9 and TRBJ2-3 proteins, this CDR3 gives the full variable domain: DSGVTQTPKHLITATGQRVTLRCSPRSGDLSVYWYQQSLDQGLQFLIQYYNGEERAKGNILERFSAQQFPDLHSELNLSSLELGDSALYFCASSSPTGTGLTVADTQYFGPGTRLTVL.